The next 9 T cell receptor beta chains were all read from a single sample in a study of blood T cells in healthy people across ages. A sample-barcoded 5' primer and a J-beta primer mix were used in a second PCR of about 7 to 12 cycles. MiXCR was run by TCRdb on the 5' RACE reads, yielding one entry per CDR3 protein. Of 750,000 to 1,000,000 distinct CDR3 sequences listed, about 29% are singletons. This sample also belongs to another study, concerning T cells of mothers and their children.

Sequencing input: blood. The receptors shown here come from a woman between 35 and 50 years old in good health.

CDR3 residues: CASRSAGTGGEKLFF. In DNA, the CDR3 is TGCGCCAGCAGGTCCGCCGGGACAGGGGGCGAAAAACTGTTTTTT. The V call is TRBV5-1, the J call TRBJ1-4, with 12 bases lining up with TRBD1. The CDR3 is 15 residues long. With V trimmed by 5 bases and J by 8 bases, 7 bases remained unmatched. Germline-derived CDR1 and CDR2 are SGHRS and YFSETQ.

This clonotype was seen more than once but under ten times. This chain links TRBV24-1 with TRBJ2-5; tentatively, D is TRBD2 (5 bases). V lost 4 bases, J lost 5 bases, and 16 bases lay in between. The germline gives CDR1 KGHDR, CDR2 SFDVKD. The CDR3 sequence is 15 residues long. The CDR3 protein is CATSDARPLGETQYF. The CDR3 DNA reads as TGTGCCACCAGTGACGCCCGCCCACTAGGGGAGACCCAGTACTTC.

The sample holds many counts of this clonotype. This rearrangement joins TRBV15 to TRBJ2-4; D possibly matches TRBD1 or TRBD2 (6 bases each). CDR3 length: 15 residues. Looked up from germline, CDR1 is LNHNV and CDR2 is YYDKDF (reference sequence). V lost 0 bases and J 7 bases, leaving 13 bases between the germline ends. This chain's CDR3 is CATSREDRGPNIQYF. CDR3 nucleotides: TGTGCCACCAGCAGAGAAGATCGGGGGCCGAACATTCAGTACTTC. Supplemented by reference TRBV15 and TRBJ2-4, the full variable domain reads DAMVIQNPRYQVTQFGKPVTLSCSQTLNHNVMYWYQQKSSQAPKLLFHYYDKDFNNEADTPDNFQSRRPNTSFCFLDIRSPGLGDTAMYLCATSREDRGPNIQYFGAGTRLSVL.

The V gene is TRBV7-9, the J gene TRBJ1-1; maybe TRBD1 (5 bases). The germline gives CDR1 SEHNR, CDR2 FQNEAQ (reference sequence). CDR3 size: 14 residues. The CDR3 DNA reads TGTGCGAACCTTGGGGGTTTCCCGACCTTTGAAGCTTTCTTT. It specifies CANLGGFPTFEAFF.

Of note for this clonotype: This clone may be a read error of a much larger clone one base away. The genes are TRBV5-1 and TRBJ2-5, with 8 bases aligning to TRBD1. Germline CDR1 and CDR2: SGHRS and YFSETQ. V lost 3 bases and J lost 11; bases outside the gene matches: 18. The CDR3 loop spans 16 amino acids. The CDR3 protein is CASSYRAVDRGNEQYF. The CDR3 nucleotides read TGCGCCAGCAGCTACAGAGCCGTTGACAGGGGCAATGAGCAGTACTTC.

This rearrangement joins TRBV5-1 to TRBJ2-3; 10 bases agree with TRBD2. Germline V lookup: CDR1 SGHRS, CDR2 YFSETQ. The J segment lost 4 bases and the V segment lost 4 bases, leaving 6 bases of the junction unmatched. The CDR3 runs to 15 residues. The CDR3, as DNA: TGCGCCAGCAGCCCGAGCGGGGGGGGCTCAGATACGCAGTATTTT. Translating it yields CASSPSGGGSDTQYF.

Concerning this clonotype: Being one base from a much bigger clone, this may be a read error. It is likely a read error, because the conserved phenylalanine at the end of the CDR3 is missing. The V call is TRBV5-1, the J call TRBJ2-1, with 10 bases matching TRBD1. The CDR3 length is 17 residues. V shed 9 bases, J shed 5 bases, and the junction held 17 bases outside the gene matches. Germline V CDR1 and CDR2: SGHRS, YFSETQ. The CDR3: CATQRGDGTGVDNEQFV. Written as DNA, the CDR3 is TGCGCCACCCAAAGAGGCGATGGGACAGGGGTCGACAATGAGCAGTTCGTC.

The rearrangement joins TRBV20-1 to TRBJ2-1; D perhaps matches TRBD2 (5 bases). The CDR3 length is 13 residues. The V end was cut by 6 bases, the J end by 1 base, with 10 bases between. CDR1 and CDR2 (germline): DFQATT, SNEGSKA (reference sequence). The DNA of the CDR3 is TGCAGTGCCACTCGGACTTCCTACAATGAGCAGTTCTTC. Amino acids: CSATRTSYNEQFF.

Note on this clonotype: This may come from a read error, since a much larger clone is one base off. The chain recombines TRBV7-3 with TRBJ2-1, with 9 bases matching TRBD1. The DNA end is more similar to TRBJ2-7, so the J call may be wrong. The CDR3 is made up of 14 amino acids. Germline V gene sequence: CDR1 SGHTA, CDR2 FQGTGA. The CDR3 nucleotides read TGTGCCAGCAGCCCCACAGGGGGCTACAATGAGCAGTACTTC. This gives the protein CASSPTGGYNEQYF.